This record concerns one T cell receptor (beta chain) sequence. In terms of age and location, participants ranged from roughly 18 to 95 years and lived in around 22 US areas. The sample comes from a study of blood T cell repertoires in COVID-19. As for the study in general: PBMCs, B-cell-depleted T cells, or T cells were the source of the cDNA or gDNA that made up the material.

The junction had 4 bases not matched to a gene; V was cut back by 3 bases and J by 6 bases. Germline V gene data show CDR1 as LGHDT and CDR2 as YNNKEL (reference sequence). This CDR3 has 14 amino acids. Measured with immunoSEQ multiplex PCR; TCRdb has only the in-frame clones, and not every one. The data hold about 200,000 clones, with roughly 82% observed a single time. The source material was PBMCs or T cells enriched from blood (not recorded which). The sequence came from a man aged 40-49 years with acute COVID-19. The rearrangement joins TRBV3-1 (or the pseudogene TRBV3-2) to TRBJ2-2, with 7 bases identical to TRBD2. CDR3: CASSQATSAGELFF. The DNA for the CDR3 is TGTGCCAGCAGCCAGGCCACTAGCGCCGGGGAGCTGTTTTTT.